One sample yielded the 26 T cell receptor beta chains listed below, sequenced in a study of blood T cell repertoires in COVID-19. Sequencing was performed with immunoSEQ multiplex PCR; in TCRdb, only in-frame clones are kept and a portion is missing. The sample has about 59,000 clones; around 73% are singletons. The sequenced sample was peripheral blood. These receptors all come from an elderly man with acute or convalescent COVID-19.

This clone has a single count. The gene calls are TRBV5-1 and TRBJ1-1, with D possibly being TRBD1 (5 bases). Germline values: CDR1 SGHRS, CDR2 YFSETQ. The CDR3 is 15 residues long. Trimming took off 4 bases at V and 2 bases at J, with 15 bases between the two ends. The CDR3 DNA is TGCGCCAGCAGCACGGGACTAACCCTAAACACTGAAGCTTTCTTT. Its translation is CASSTGLTLNTEAFF.

This clone was seen more than once but under ten times. This rearrangement joins TRBV15 to TRBJ1-5; 9 nucleotides align to TRBD1. V trimming: 0 bases; J trimming: 3 bases; junction bases outside the gene matches: 18. The germline gives CDR1 LNHNV, CDR2 YYDKDF (reference sequence). This CDR3 comprises 21 residues. The CDR3 region is CATSRDSRGRGQGRDNQPQHF. DNA for the CDR3: TGTGCCACCAGCAGAGATTCGAGGGGACGGGGACAGGGACGGGACAATCAGCCCCAGCATTTT.

The genes are TRBV6-5 and TRBJ1-2; TRBD1 aligns across 7 bases. The V and J ends lost 6 bases and 3 bases, in that order; junction bases with no gene match: 4. This CDR3 contains 13 residues. Germline CDR1 is MNHEY and CDR2 is SVGAGI. The CDR3 is CASRTDRDYGYTF. The CDR3 nucleotides read TGTGCCAGCAGGACCGACAGGGACTATGGCTACACCTTC.

The chain recombines TRBV7-2 with TRBJ2-4; 9 nucleotides align to TRBD2. Germline V CDR1 and CDR2: SGHTA, FQGNSA. CDR3 size: 16 residues. Trimming removed 1 base from V and 3 bases from J; junction bases left unmatched: 4. In DNA form, the CDR3 reads TGTGCCAGCAGCTTAGAATTAGCGGGGGTCAAAAACATTCAGTACTTC. It translates to CASSLELAGVKNIQYF. Variable domain in full (rest from reference TRBV7-2 and TRBJ2-4): GAGVSQSPSNKVTEKGKDVELRCDPISGHTALYWYRQSLGQGLEFLIYFQGNSAPDKSGLPSDRFSAERTGGSVSTLTIQRTQQEDSAVYLCASSLELAGVKNIQYFGAGTRLSVL.

This chain links TRBV5-1 with TRBJ2-3; 10 bases line up with TRBD2. With 4 bases clipped from V and 0 bases from J, the junction kept 8 bases outside the gene matches. Germline V gene lookup returns CDR1 SGHRS and CDR2 YFSETQ. The CDR3 totals 17 residues. The CDR3 spells CASSRQLAGTSTDTQYF. The CDR3 DNA reads TGCGCCAGCAGCCGACAACTAGCGGGAACTAGCACAGATACGCAGTATTTT. Filled out from reference TRBV5-1 and TRBJ2-3, the complete variable domain reads KAGVTQTPRYLIKTRGQQVTLSCSPISGHRSVSWYQQTPGQGLQFLFEYFSETQRNKGNFPGRFSGRQFSNSRSEMNVSTLELGDSALYLCASSRQLAGTSTDTQYFGPGTRLTVL.

The sample holds one count of this clone. The chain uses TRBV19 and TRBJ1-1; possible D gene TRBD1, 6 bases. The CDR3 consists of 14 residues. The ends were cut back, 5 bases at V and 1 base at J, with 11 bases in the middle. Germline loops: CDR1 LNHDA, CDR2 SQIVND (reference sequence). CDR3 coding DNA: TGTGCCAGTAGTCGACAGGAGAAGAACACTGAAGCTTTCTTT. As protein: CASSRQEKNTEAFF.

The chain uses TRBV3-1 (or the pseudogene TRBV3-2) and TRBJ2-2; TRBD1 agrees at 12 bases. The CDR3 has 17 amino acids. The germline CDR1 and CDR2 sequences are LGHDT and YNNKEL (reference sequence). After removal of 5 bases from V and 6 bases from J, the junction contained 10 bases not matched to a gene. Here the CDR3 reads CASSEMGGQGAPGELFF. The CDR3 nucleotides are TGTGCCAGCAGCGAAATGGGGGGACAGGGGGCTCCCGGGGAGCTGTTTTTT.

This sequence joins TRBV5-4 and TRBJ1-1; 10 bases agree with TRBD1. V lost 2 bases, J lost 4 bases, and 2 bases stayed unmatched. The CDR3 contains 14 residues. CDR1 SGHNT and CDR2 YYREEE come from the germline V gene (reference sequence). The CDR3, as DNA: TGTGCCAGCAGCTTCGGACAGGGGGTCACTGAAGCTTTCTTT. Translating it yields CASSFGQGVTEAFF.

V usage is TRBV5-1 and J usage is TRBJ1-1, with 7 positions matching TRBD1. V shed 3 bases and J 5 bases; nucleotides not matched to a gene: 16. This CDR3 is 17 amino acids long. CDR1 and CDR2 (germline): SGHRS, YFSETQ. In DNA form, the CDR3 reads TGCGCCAGCAGCTCAACCCTAAGTCAGGGGGAGAGGACTGAAGCTTTCTTT. It yields the protein CASSSTLSQGERTEAFF.

This chain connects TRBV18 to TRBJ2-7; 7 nucleotides agree with TRBD1. V dropped 6 bases and J dropped 0; count of bases not matched to a gene: 5. The CDR3 consists of 14 residues. Germline CDR1 is KGHSH and CDR2 is LQKENI. CDR3 sequence reads: CASSIRDSSYEQYF. DNA of the CDR3: TGTGCCAGCTCGATCCGGGACAGCTCCTACGAGCAGTACTTC.

The chain employs TRBV5-1 and TRBJ2-5; no clear D gene. The ends were cut back, 2 bases at V and 2 bases at J, with 10 bases in the middle. The germline V gene has CDR1 SGHRS and CDR2 YFSETQ. The CDR3 runs 14 residues. The CDR3 loop is CASSLPTRQETQYF. The CDR3 DNA is TGCGCCAGCAGCTTACCGACGAGGCAAGAGACCCAGTACTTC.

The rearrangement links TRBV11-3 to TRBJ1-6; D unclear. V lost 4 bases to trimming and J lost 6 bases, with 16 bases between them. Germline CDR1 is SGHNT and CDR2 is YENEEA. The CDR3 extends over 16 amino acids. CDR3 bases: TGTGCCAGCAGCTCCCCCAGTGGAGGACCTAATTCACCCCTCCACTTT. Amino acid sequence: CASSSPSGGPNSPLHF.

This sequence joins TRBV5-4 and TRBJ2-3; D possibly corresponds to TRBD1 (5 bases). The V gene lost 1 base and the J gene lost 6 bases, with 6 bases spanning the gap. Germline V gives CDR1 SGHNT, CDR2 YYREEE (reference sequence). CDR3 length equals 12 residues. This CDR3 is CASSLKGDTQYF. CDR3 DNA: TGTGCCAGCAGCTTGAAGGGGGATACGCAGTATTTT.

The genes are TRBV30 and TRBJ2-1; 14 nucleotides align to TRBD2. V lost 4 bases to trimming and J lost 8 bases; unmatched junction nucleotides: 7. The CDR3 is 15 residues long. The germline CDR1 and CDR2 sequences are GTSNPN and SVGIG (reference sequence). CDR3 DNA: TGTGCCTGGATCCTGACTAGCGGGGGGGCGCATGAGCAGTTCTTC. It is translated as CAWILTSGGAHEQFF.

The chain's CDR3 is CASSPGGGRETQYF. The CDR3 nucleotides read TGTGCCAGCAGTCCGGGAGGCGGGCGCGAGACCCAGTACTTC. This chain joins TRBV5-4 and TRBJ2-5; 7 bases match TRBD2. This CDR3 region has 14 residues. The junction had 9 bases not matched to a gene; V was cut back by 5 bases and J by 5 bases. Germline lookup yields CDR1 SGHNT and CDR2 YYREEE (reference sequence). The whole variable domain, remainder taken from reference TRBV5-4 and TRBJ2-5, is ETGVTQSPTHLIKTRGQQVTLRCSSQSGHNTVSWYQQALGQGPQFIFQYYREEENGRGNFPPRFSGLQFPNYSSELNVNALELDDSALYLCASSPGGGRETQYFGPGTRLLVL.

This clone was counted between two and nine times. The V and J genes are TRBV24-1 and TRBJ2-7; 11 nucleotides line up with TRBD1. There are 15 residues in the CDR3. The V gene's germline CDR1 is KGHDR and CDR2 SFDVKD. Trimming took 5 bases from V and 0 from J; bases not matched to a gene: 2. CDR3 region: CATSGGTGGSYEQYF. The CDR3 region has the DNA TGTGCCACCAGTGGTGGGACAGGGGGCTCCTACGAGCAGTACTTC.

This chain links TRBV7-9 with TRBJ2-3; D perhaps matches TRBD2 (6 bases). Trimming removed 1 base from V and 4 bases from J, with 15 bases in between. The CDR3 has 16 residues. CDR1 SEHNR and CDR2 FQNEAQ come from the germline V gene (reference sequence). The CDR3 loop is CASSLDTGEDADTQYF. DNA of the CDR3: TGTGCCAGCAGCTTAGATACGGGAGAGGATGCAGATACGCAGTATTTT.

The V call is TRBV19, the J call TRBJ1-6, with D tentatively TRBD1 (5 bases). This CDR3 has 14 amino acids. Trimming took 8 bases from V and 8 from J, leaving 16 bases between them. Germline V gives CDR1 LNHDA, CDR2 SQIVND (reference sequence). CDR3 residues: CASSGSNAHSPLHF. The CDR3 DNA reads as TGTGCCAGTTCAGGGTCAAACGCCCATTCACCCCTCCACTTT.

V is TRBV6-6 and J is TRBJ2-2; D is uncertain. The CDR3 covers 14 residues. Between the trimmed V and J ends, which lost 5 bases and 5 bases, there was a span of 12 bases. Germline assignment: CDR1 MNHNY and CDR2 SVGAGI (reference sequence). Here the CDR3 DNA reads TGTGCCAGCAGTAGCCTAGGTAGGACCGGGGAGCTGTTTTTT. It translates to CASSSLGRTGELFF.

This clone was recorded at least ten times. The chain is built from TRBV2 and TRBJ2-6, with 15 bases identical to TRBD2. The CDR3 has 17 residues. Germline V CDR1 and CDR2: SNHLY, FYNNEI. V lost 8 bases, J lost 1 base, and 3 bases stayed unmatched. The CDR3 DNA is TGTGCCAGCGCGGGGACTAGCGGGGGGTCTGGGGCCAACGTCCTGACTTTC. Translation gives CASAGTSGGSGANVLTF.

This chain joins TRBV5-1 and TRBJ1-5; no definite D call. This CDR3 region has 17 residues. Germline lookup yields CDR1 SGHRS and CDR2 YFSETQ. Trimming shortened V by 9 bases and J by 3 bases, and 25 bases separated the two germline ends. The CDR3 nucleotides are TGCGCCACCCGAGTTCGCCGAACAGAGCCCGACAATCAGCCCCAGCATTTT. It encodes CATRVRRTEPDNQPQHF. The entire variable domain, with the rest obtained from reference TRBV5-1 and TRBJ1-5, is as follows: KAGVTQTPRYLIKTRGQQVTLSCSPISGHRSVSWYQQTPGQGLQFLFEYFSETQRNKGNFPGRFSGRQFSNSRSEMNVSTLELGDSALYLCATRVRRTEPDNQPQHFGDGTRLSIL.

V is TRBV7-2 and J is TRBJ2-5, with 8 bases fitting TRBD2. Trimming took 5 bases from V and 5 from J; bases not matched to a gene: 10. The CDR3 is made up of 15 amino acids. The V gene's germline CDR1 is SGHTA and CDR2 FQGNSA. For the CDR3, the DNA is TGTGCCAGCAGCAGAGGACTAGCTTGGGGGGAGACCCAGTACTTC. Encoded protein: CASSRGLAWGETQYF.

The chain employs TRBV5-4 and TRBJ2-6; D ambiguous. Germline CDR1 and CDR2: SGHNT and YYREEE (reference sequence). CDR3 length: 17 residues. Trimming cost V 1 base and J 0 bases, with 11 bases left between them. For the CDR3, the DNA is TGTGCCAGCAGCTTGAGGTTACAGAGCTCTGGGGCCAACGTCCTGACTTTC. Translating gives CASSLRLQSSGANVLTF.

J is TRBJ2-7 and V is TRBV6-6; TRBD1 aligns across 7 bases. Germline loops: CDR1 MNHNY, CDR2 SVGAGI (reference sequence). There are 14 residues in the CDR3. Trimming cost V 5 bases and J 2 bases; bases outside gene matches: 6. CDR3 protein: CASSDRVPPYEQYF. CDR3 coding DNA: TGTGCCAGCAGTGACAGGGTACCTCCCTACGAGCAGTACTTC.

This chain connects TRBV14 to TRBJ2-7, with 7 positions matching TRBD1. Germline lookup yields CDR1 SGHDN and CDR2 FVKESK. This CDR3 has 13 residues. After removal of 2 bases from V and 3 bases from J, the junction contained 1 base not matched to a gene. As DNA, the CDR3 is TGTGCCAGCAGCCAAACAGGGGTCTACGAGCAGTACTTC. Its translation: CASSQTGVYEQYF.

The genes are TRBV4-1 and TRBJ1-2; D not certain. V was clipped by 0 bases and J by 5 bases, with 13 bases between them. The CDR3 is 15 residues long. Germline assignment: CDR1 MGHRA and CDR2 YSYEKL. The CDR3 loop reads CASSQDYGSRYGYTF. CDR3 DNA: TGCGCCAGCAGCCAAGATTACGGTTCCAGGTATGGCTACACCTTC.